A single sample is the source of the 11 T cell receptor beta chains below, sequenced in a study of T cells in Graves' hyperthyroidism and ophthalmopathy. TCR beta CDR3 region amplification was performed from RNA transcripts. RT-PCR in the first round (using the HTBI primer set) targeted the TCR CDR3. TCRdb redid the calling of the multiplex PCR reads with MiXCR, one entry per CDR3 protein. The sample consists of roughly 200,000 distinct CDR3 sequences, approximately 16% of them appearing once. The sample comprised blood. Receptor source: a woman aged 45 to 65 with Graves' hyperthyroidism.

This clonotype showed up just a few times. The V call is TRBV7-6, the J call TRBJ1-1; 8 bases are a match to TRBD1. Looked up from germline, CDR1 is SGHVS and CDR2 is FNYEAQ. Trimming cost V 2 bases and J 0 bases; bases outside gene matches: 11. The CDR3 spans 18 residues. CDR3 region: CASSLNTGTGLLNTEAFF. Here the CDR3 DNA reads TGTGCCAGCAGCTTAAACACCGGGACAGGCCTACTGAACACTGAAGCTTTCTTT.

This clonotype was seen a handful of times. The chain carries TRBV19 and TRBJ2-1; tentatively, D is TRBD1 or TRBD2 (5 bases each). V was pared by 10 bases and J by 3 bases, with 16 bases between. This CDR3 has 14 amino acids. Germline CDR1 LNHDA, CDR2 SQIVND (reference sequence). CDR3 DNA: TGTGCCACTCGGGACGCCGCATTCTACAATGAGCAGTTCTTC. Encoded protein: CATRDAAFYNEQFF.

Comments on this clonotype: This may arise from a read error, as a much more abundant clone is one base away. CDR3 sequence: CAVTGADTRYF. DNA for the CDR3: TGTGCCGTCACTGGAGCAGATACGCGGTATTTT. The V gene is TRBV10-3, the J gene TRBJ2-3, with D uncertain. The CDR3 runs 11 residues. Per germline, CDR1 ENHRY and CDR2 SYGVKD.

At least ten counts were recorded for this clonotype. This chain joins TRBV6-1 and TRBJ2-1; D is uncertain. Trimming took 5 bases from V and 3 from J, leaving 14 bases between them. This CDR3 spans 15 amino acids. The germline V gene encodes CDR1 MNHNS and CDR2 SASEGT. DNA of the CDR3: TGTGCCAGCAGTACCATCCTGACCAACTACAATGAGCAGTTCTTC. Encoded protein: CASSTILTNYNEQFF.

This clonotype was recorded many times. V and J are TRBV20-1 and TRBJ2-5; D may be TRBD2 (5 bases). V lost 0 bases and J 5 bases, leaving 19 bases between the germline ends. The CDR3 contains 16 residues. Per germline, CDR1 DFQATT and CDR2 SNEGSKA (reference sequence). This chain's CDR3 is CSARDGLRRIDETQYF. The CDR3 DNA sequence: TGCAGTGCTAGAGATGGTCTACGGAGGATTGACGAGACCCAGTACTTC.

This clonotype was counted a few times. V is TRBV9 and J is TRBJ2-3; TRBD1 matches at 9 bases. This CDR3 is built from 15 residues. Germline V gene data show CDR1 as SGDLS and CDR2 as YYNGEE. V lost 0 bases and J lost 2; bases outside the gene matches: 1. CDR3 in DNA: TGTGCCAGCAGCGTAGACAGGGGGCACACAGATACGCAGTATTTT. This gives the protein CASSVDRGHTDTQYF.

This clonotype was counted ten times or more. The CDR3 DNA follows: TGTGCCAGCAGTTTAAGGCCCCCCTACAATGAGCAGTTCTTC. Protein: CASSLRPPYNEQFF. The chain uses TRBV28 and TRBJ2-1; no reliable D call. Germline values: CDR1 MDHEN, CDR2 SYDVKM. This CDR3 has 14 residues. V lost 2 bases, J lost 2 bases, and 7 bases lay in between. Supplemented by reference TRBV28 and TRBJ2-1, the full variable domain reads DVKVTQSSRYLVKRTGEKVFLECVQDMDHENMFWYRQDPGLGLRLIYFSYDVKMKEKGDIPEGYSVSREKKERFSLILESASTNQTSMYLCASSLRPPYNEQFFGPGTRLTVL.

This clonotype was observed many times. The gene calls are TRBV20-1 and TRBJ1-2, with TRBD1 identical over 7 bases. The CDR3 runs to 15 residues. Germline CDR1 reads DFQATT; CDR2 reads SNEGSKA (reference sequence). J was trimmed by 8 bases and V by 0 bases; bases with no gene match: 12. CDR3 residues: CSARDSYTGDRGYTF. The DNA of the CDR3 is TGCAGTGCTAGAGATTCCTATACAGGGGATCGGGGCTACACCTTC.

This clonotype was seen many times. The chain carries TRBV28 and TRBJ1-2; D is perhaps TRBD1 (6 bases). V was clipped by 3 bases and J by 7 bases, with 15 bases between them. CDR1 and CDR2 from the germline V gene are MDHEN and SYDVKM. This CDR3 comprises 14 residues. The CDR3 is CASSFLGGRSGYTF. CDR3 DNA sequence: TGTGCCAGCAGTTTCCTCGGGGGCCGTAGTGGCTACACCTTC.

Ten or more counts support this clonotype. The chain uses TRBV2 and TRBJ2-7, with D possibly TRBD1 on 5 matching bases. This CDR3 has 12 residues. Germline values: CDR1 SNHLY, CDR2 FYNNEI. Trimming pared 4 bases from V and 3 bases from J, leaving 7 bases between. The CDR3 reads CASSGGSYEQYF. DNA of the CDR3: TGTGCCAGCAGTGGGGGCAGCTACGAGCAGTACTTC.

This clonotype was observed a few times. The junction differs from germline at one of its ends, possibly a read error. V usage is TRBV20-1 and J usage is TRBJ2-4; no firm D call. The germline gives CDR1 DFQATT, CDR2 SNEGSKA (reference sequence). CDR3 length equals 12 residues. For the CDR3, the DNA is TGCAGTGCTAGCAGCCCTGGTTACATTCAGCACTTC. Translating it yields CSASSPGYIQHF.